The rows below give T cell receptor beta chains drawn from one sample of a study of cytomegalovirus exposure and HLA in healthy donors. Measured with immunoSEQ multiplex PCR; TCRdb has only the in-frame clones, and not every one. The sample comprises over 100,000 clones, 74% of which are singletons, and approximately 7.8% rests with the top ten. Sequenced sample: PBMCs. These receptors were obtained from a male donor in good health and CMV-seronegative. The conserved cysteine and the conserved F or W are not part of the CDR3 here.

TRBV27,ASSFSRRGVSGANVLT
TRBV5-4,ASSRTLSAGDTQY
TRBV5-1,ASSLVSSASSGNTIY
TRBV27,ASSPGTALTDTQY
TRBV5-4,ASSPSGRLSANTGELF
TRBV6-5,ASSYADTGGGGYT
TRBV30,AWSVRTGNEKLF
TRBV5-6,ASSREEKLF
TRBV28,ATGVVSGSTDTQY
TRBV19,ASSILVGTGPQH
TRBV19,ASSTQYRDRGSTEAF
TRBV23-1,ASSPPGTGLKETQY
TRBV14,ASSVNYEQY
TRBV27,ASSLRRGASYEQY
TRBV19,ASSLPGLAGSTDTQY
TRBV11-1,ASSWVIAGTEAF
TRBV18,ASSPKQGTEAF
TRBV4-3,ASSLRASETYEQY
TRBV6-5,ASSYAGTPTNEKLF